These T cell receptor beta chains were read from a single sample in a study of OX40 agonist ivuxolimab in advanced cancers. The assay was immunoSEQ multiplex PCR, and TCRdb's table has in-frame clones only and misses some. The data show some 50,000 clones, about 90% seen once. Sequenced material: CD4+ or CD8+ T cells sorted from blood, taken in a trial of the OX40 agonist ivuxolimab. The receptors derive from an adult with an advanced solid tumor such as melanoma, head and neck, liver or kidney cancer. CDR3s include the opening cysteine and the closing phenylalanine or tryptophan. The D gene is left open where the match is weak. Clone size is shown for a subset of rows, as once, few, many or a class of expanded clone.

d_call	j_call	v_call	clone_size	cdr3_nt	cdr3_aa
NA	TRBJ1-2	TRBV7-2	NA	TGTGCCAGCAGCTACACAGGAGGGGCTAACTATGGCTACACCTTC	CASSYTGGANYGYTF
TRBD1	TRBJ2-3	TRBV19	once	TGTGCCAGTAGTATAGCGACAGGGGCGAGCACAGATACGCAGTATTTT	CASSIATGASTDTQYF
NA	TRBJ2-1	TRBV5-1	NA	TGCGCCAGCAGCCCCCAGGGCATGGGGCAGTTCTTC	CASSPQGMGQFF
NA	TRBJ2-1	TRBV28	NA	TGTGCCAGCAGTTTAGCGGTCCGCCGAGGGAATGAGCAGTTCTTC	CASSLAVRRGNEQFF
TRBD2	TRBJ2-1	TRBV28	NA	TGTGCCAGCAGTTCTCCCGGCGGGGGGGCCGCCTCCTACAATGAGCAGTTCTTC	CASSSPGGGAASYNEQFF
NA	TRBJ1-1	TRBV5-1	NA	TGCGCCAGCAGCTTCGGGGGAGGCAGTCGGACTGAAGCTTTCTTT	CASSFGGGSRTEAFF
NA	TRBJ2-4	TRBV5-1	NA	TGCGCCAGCAGCTTGGAGGGTCTCGGCAAAAACATTCAGTACTTC	CASSLEGLGKNIQYF
NA	TRBJ1-1	TRBV11-2	NA	TGTGCCAGCAGCTTTGGAACAGGGTGGGACACTGAAGCTTTCTTT	CASSFGTGWDTEAFF
NA	TRBJ1-2	TRBV7-2	NA	TGTGCCAGCAAGGCGGCCCAGCCCTATGGCTACACCTTC	CASKAAQPYGYTF
NA	TRBJ1-1	TRBV19	few	TGTGCCAGTAGTATACAAGGGTACACTGAAGCTTTCTTT	CASSIQGYTEAFF
NA	TRBJ2-5	TRBV2	NA	TGTGCCAGCAGCGTGGGGCTTTGGGGGACCCAGTACTTC	CASSVGLWGTQYF
NA	TRBJ1-1	TRBV4-1	few	TGCGCCAGCAGCGTCAGGGAAGGAGGTGAAGCTTTCTTT	CASSVREGGEAFF
TRBD2	TRBJ2-5	TRBV5-1	NA	TGCGCCAGCAGCGAACTAGCGGGAGTGAGTGAAGAGACCCAGTACTTC	CASSELAGVSEETQYF
NA	TRBJ1-1	TRBV5-1	NA	TGCGCCAGCAGCCTGATGGGTGCAGGGATGAACACTGAAGCTTTCTTT	CASSLMGAGMNTEAFF
TRBD1	TRBJ1-2	TRBV7-2	NA	TGTGCCAGCAGCTTGGGGACAGCGAACTATGGCTACACCTTC	CASSLGTANYGYTF
TRBD1	TRBJ1-1	TRBV10-3	NA	TGTGCCATCAGTGCTCTGGGGGGGACAGGGTCGAACACTGAAGCTTTCTTT	CAISALGGTGSNTEAFF
TRBD1	TRBJ2-7	TRBV28	NA	TGTGCCAGCTTTCCGGGACAGGGGCACTACGAGCAGTACTTC	CASFPGQGHYEQYF
NA	TRBJ1-2	TRBV28	few	TGTGCCACTGGCAGGGGCCATGGCTACACCTTC	CATGRGHGYTF